The rows below give T cell receptor beta chains drawn from one sample of a study of CD8 T cells in ankylosing spondylitis. TCRdb used MiXCR to reprocess the 5' RACE reads, holding one entry per CDR3 protein. The sample records around 890,000 distinct CDR3 sequences, 12% being singletons. The source material was blood, either unsorted or a sorted T cell fraction (not recorded which). Receptors were obtained from a male donor with ankylosing spondylitis. Each CDR3 is given with its conserved first and last residue. D genes are given only for firm matches. Rows give clone size only sometimes, using once, few, many, or a class for an expanded clone.

J gene | D gene | clone size | V gene | CDR3 protein | CDR3 DNA
TRBJ1-2 | . | many | TRBV12-3/TRBV12-4 | CASSSENYGYTF | TGTGCCAGCAGTTCAGAGAACTACGGCTACACCTTC
TRBJ2-1 | . | many | TRBV4-1 | CASSSHGGQFF | TGCGCCAGCAGCTCTCACGGGGGGCAGTTCTTC
TRBJ2-7 | TRBD2 | few | TRBV7-2 | CASSLKSGGPGGKYF | TGTGCCAGCAGCTTAAAAAGCGGGGGCCCCGGGGGAAAGTACTTC
TRBJ2-3 | . | . | TRBV20-1 | CSASERVADTQYF | TGCAGTGCTAGTGAACGCGTCGCAGATACGCAGTATTTT
TRBJ1-5 | . | few | TRBV25-1 | CASSPMAGEQPQHF | TGTGCCAGCAGCCCGATGGCGGGGGAACAGCCCCAGCATTTT
TRBJ2-3 | TRBD2 | few | TRBV4-3 | CASSQVFGTSVDTQYF | TGCGCCAGCAGCCAAGTCTTTGGGACTAGCGTAGATACGCAGTATTTT
TRBJ1-2 | . | many | TRBV12-3/TRBV12-4 | CASSLAPMRGTF | TGTGCCAGCAGTTTAGCGCCCATGCGGGGCACCTTC
TRBJ1-2 | . | . | TRBV5-5 | CASSLGPNAGNYGYTF | TGTGCCAGCAGCTTGGGCCCAAACGCAGGCAACTATGGCTACACCTTC
TRBJ2-2 | . | many | TRBV5-1 | CASSMILTGELFF | TGCGCCAGCAGCATGATCCTCACCGGGGAGCTGTTTTTT
TRBJ2-7 | TRBD1 | few | TRBV7-2 | CASSWVGQGYEQYF | TGTGCCAGCAGCTGGGTGGGACAGGGTTACGAGCAGTACTTC
TRBJ1-5 | TRBD1 | . | TRBV28 | CASRNRQGAFVNQPQHF | TGTGCCAGCAGAAATAGACAGGGGGCTTTTGTCAATCAGCCCCAGCATTTT
TRBJ1-5 | . | many | TRBV5-6 | CASSLLGDSNQPQHF | TGTGCCAGCAGCCTCCTTGGGGACAGCAATCAGCCCCAGCATTTT
TRBJ1-1 | . | . | TRBV20-1 | CSAPHHGNTEAFF | TGCAGTGCCCCTCATCACGGGAACACTGAAGCTTTCTTT
TRBJ1-3 | . | few | TRBV21-1 | CASSKWGWRTGNTIYF | TGTGCCAGCAGCAAATGGGGGTGGCGAACAGGAAACACCATATATTTT
TRBJ2-1 | . | . | TRBV6-2/TRBV6-3 | CASRWESHNEQFF | TGTGCCAGCCGGTGGGAATCCCACAATGAGCAGTTCTTC
TRBJ2-2 | . | . | TRBV15 | CATSRDLAGIGELFF | TGTGCCACCAGCAGAGATCTGGCAGGGATCGGGGAGCTGTTTTTT
TRBJ2-7 | . | . | TRBV7-6 | CASSLDAGPEQYF | TGTGCCAGCAGCTTAGACGCAGGGCCCGAGCAGTACTTC
TRBJ2-5 | . | . | TRBV5-1 | CASSRGGTAQETQYF | TGCGCCAGCAGCCGTGGCGGGACAGCTCAAGAGACCCAGTACTTC
TRBJ2-7 | . | few | TRBV11-1 | CASSFQRPNNVRTHEQYF | TGTGCCAGCAGCTTCCAGAGGCCAAATAACGTTAGGACTCACGAGCAGTACTTC
TRBJ2-1 | TRBD2 | . | TRBV10-3 | CAISESGGTASYNEQFF | TGTGCCATCAGTGAGTCCGGGGGGACGGCGTCGTACAATGAGCAGTTCTTC
TRBJ2-7 | TRBD2 | . | TRBV6-5 | CASSYSRLAGHEQYF | TGTGCCAGCAGTTACTCGAGACTAGCGGGTCACGAGCAGTACTTC
TRBJ2-1 | TRBD2 | many | TRBV6-5 | CASSYEAGGEQFF | TGTGCCAGCAGTTACGAGGCGGGAGGGGAGCAGTTCTTC
TRBJ1-2 | . | . | TRBV7-9 | CASSRDQSNYGYTF | TGTGCCAGCAGCCGGGACCAAAGCAACTATGGCTACACCTTC
TRBJ2-2 | . | . | TRBV7-3 | CASRRGVGELFF | TGTGCCAGCAGAAGGGGGGTCGGGGAGCTGTTTTTT
TRBJ1-2 | . | few | TRBV29-1 | CSVGNEYGYTF | TGCAGCGTTGGAAACGAATATGGCTACACCTTC
TRBJ1-1 | . | . | TRBV20-1 | CSAAGTGFKVAFF | TGCAGTGCTGCCGGAACAGGGTTTAAAGTAGCTTTCTTT
TRBJ2-1 | TRBD1 | few | TRBV15 | CATSRANRGLSYNEQFF | TGTGCCACCAGCAGGGCAAACAGGGGGCTTTCCTACAATGAGCAGTTCTTC
TRBJ1-4 | . | many | TRBV29-1 | CSVEGEFEKLFF | TGCAGCGTTGAAGGAGAGTTTGAAAAACTGTTTTTT
TRBJ1-1 | . | few | TRBV29-1 | CSVSFQGMNTEAFF | TGCAGCGTTTCATTTCAGGGCATGAACACTGAAGCTTTCTTT
TRBJ1-5 | . | few | TRBV10-2 | CASTQGNSNQPQHF | TGCGCCAGCACCCAGGGGAATAGCAATCAGCCCCAGCATTTT
TRBJ2-1 | . | many | TRBV7-2 | CASSLAASVSSYNEQFF | TGTGCCAGCAGCTTAGCCGCTAGCGTAAGCTCCTACAATGAGCAGTTCTTC
TRBJ2-5 | . | many | TRBV10-3 | CANAQGPVETQYF | TGTGCCAACGCACAGGGACCGGTTGAGACCCAGTACTTC
TRBJ1-5 | . | few | TRBV29-1 | CSVSEQLDQPQHF | TGCAGCGTTTCCGAACAGCTAGATCAGCCCCAGCATTTT
TRBJ1-6 | . | . | TRBV20-1 | CSARVGRDSYSPLHF | TGCAGTGCTAGAGTCGGCAGGGATAGTTATTCACCCCTCCACTTT
TRBJ2-5 | . | few | TRBV12-3/TRBV12-4 | CASSFSEAWETQYF | TGTGCCAGCAGTTTTTCTGAGGCCTGGGAGACCCAGTACTTC
TRBJ1-5 | . | few | TRBV10-3 | CAISDPGGNQPQHF | TGTGCCATCAGTGATCCGGGTGGCAATCAGCCCCAGCATTTT
TRBJ2-7 | . | few | TRBV20-1 | CSARRIREQYF | TGCAGTGCTAGACGGATTCGGGAGCAGTACTTC
TRBJ2-5 | . | few | TRBV11-2 | CASSLVWDQETQYF | TGTGCCAGCAGCTTAGTGTGGGACCAAGAGACCCAGTACTTC
TRBJ2-7 | . | few | TRBV11-2 | CASSIDPARDEQYF | TGTGCCAGCAGCATTGACCCGGCACGGGACGAGCAGTACTTC
TRBJ2-5 | TRBD1 | . | TRBV18 | CASSRGTGTFQETQYF | TGTGCCAGCTCGCGCGGGACAGGGACCTTCCAAGAGACCCAGTACTTC
TRBJ2-3 | . | . | TRBV6-2/TRBV6-3 | CASSYSIPGYGDTQYF | TGTGCCAGCAGTTACTCGATACCGGGATATGGAGATACGCAGTATTTT
TRBJ1-2 | TRBD1 | few | TRBV20-1 | CSARDFEGADGYTF | TGCAGTGCTAGAGATTTCGAGGGGGCTGATGGCTACACCTTC
TRBJ2-5 | . | . | TRBV12-3/TRBV12-4 | CASRFVRGGETQYF | TGTGCCAGCAGATTCGTCCGGGGTGGAGAGACCCAGTACTTC
TRBJ2-5 | . | many | TRBV7-2 | CASSLEAMRETQYF | TGTGCCAGCAGCTTAGAGGCTATGAGGGAGACCCAGTACTTC
TRBJ1-5 | . | few | TRBV6-5 | CASSYSMFMAQHF | TGTGCCAGCAGTTACTCGATGTTCATGGCGCAGCATTTT
TRBJ1-5 | . | . | TRBV20-1 | CSTHEQGGQPQHF | TGCAGTACTCACGAACAGGGAGGGCAGCCCCAGCATTTT
TRBJ2-7 | . | . | TRBV20-1 | CSGANQGQYF | TGCAGTGGAGCGAACCAGGGGCAGTACTTC
TRBJ1-4 | . | . | TRBV4-1 | CASSQPRRDEKLFF | TGCGCCAGCAGCCAACCCAGGCGTGATGAAAAACTGTTTTTT
TRBJ2-7 | . | . | TRBV5-4 | CASSGLGVGINEQYF | TGTGCCAGCAGCGGCTTGGGGGTAGGGATAAACGAGCAGTACTTC
TRBJ2-6 | . | . | TRBV15 | CATSNYSSGANVLTF | TGTGCCACCAGCAACTATAGCTCTGGGGCCAACGTCCTGACTTTC
TRBJ2-1 | TRBD2 | . | TRBV2 | CASSRLAGHEQFF | TGTGCCAGCAGTCGACTAGCGGGACATGAGCAGTTCTTC
TRBJ2-7 | TRBD2 | . | TRBV20-1 | CSAASGRTRYEQYF | TGCAGTGCTGCGAGCGGGAGGACCCGCTACGAGCAGTACTTC
TRBJ1-5 | . | many | TRBV5-1 | CASSLSGAQPQHF | TGCGCCAGCAGCTTGTCCGGGGCTCAGCCCCAGCATTTT
TRBJ1-1 | . | . | TRBV3-1 | CASTREGVDTEAFF | TGTGCCAGCACTAGGGAGGGGGTCGACACTGAAGCTTTCTTT
TRBJ2-3 | . | many | TRBV29-1 | CSVTSTDTQYF | TGCAGCGTTACTAGCACAGATACGCAGTATTTT
TRBJ1-2 | TRBD1 | . | TRBV18 | CASSPLTGSGYTF | TGTGCCAGCTCACCATTGACAGGGAGTGGCTACACCTTC
TRBJ1-2 | . | many | TRBV11-2 | CASSSITGNYGYTF | TGTGCCAGCAGCTCGATCACTGGGAACTATGGCTACACCTTC
TRBJ2-3 | TRBD1 | many | TRBV7-2 | CASSLDRAADTQYF | TGTGCCAGCAGCTTGGACAGGGCCGCAGATACGCAGTATTTT
TRBJ2-1 | . | few | TRBV12-3/TRBV12-4 | CASTRSAYNEQFF | TGTGCCAGCACCCGTAGCGCCTACAATGAGCAGTTCTTC
TRBJ2-1 | . | . | TRBV10-3 | CAISARQGLGDEQFF | TGTGCCATCAGTGCCCGGCAGGGGTTGGGGGATGAGCAGTTCTTC